A single sample gave rise to the 10 T cell receptor beta chains below, sequenced in a study of T cells in Graves' hyperthyroidism and ophthalmopathy. RNA transcripts were the template for amplifying TCR beta CDR3 regions. The HTBI primer set served for first-round RT-PCR of the TCR CDR3. MiXCR, applied by TCRdb to the multiplex PCR reads, yields one record per CDR3 protein. The sample comprises about 690,000 distinct CDR3 sequences, roughly 17% of which are singletons, and roughly a sixth rests with the top ten. The sample was blood. Source of these receptors: a man aged 45-60 years with Graves' hyperthyroidism.

This clonotype was observed many times. The chain uses TRBV30 and TRBJ2-2; D gene unclear. V was trimmed by 0 bases and J by 7 bases, leaving 9 bases between them. Germline loops: CDR1 GTSNPN, CDR2 SVGIG (reference sequence). The CDR3 totals 13 residues. The CDR3 here is CAWSVSGVGELFF. In nucleotides, the CDR3 is TGTGCCTGGAGTGTATCTGGAGTCGGGGAGCTGTTTTTT.

Comment on this clonotype: A read error may explain this, as a much larger clone is one base away. Given the absence of the conserved phenylalanine or tryptophan at the CDR3 end, a read error is likely. The rearrangement uses TRBV20-1 and TRBJ2-3; 9 bases map to TRBD1. This CDR3 region has 14 residues. Germline V gene data show CDR1 as DFQATT and CDR2 as SNEGSKA (reference sequence). V dropped 4 bases and J dropped 2; count of bases not matched to a gene: 4. The CDR3 nucleotides are TGCAGTGCTAAGGACAGGGGAAACACAGATACGCAGTATTCT. Its protein is CSAKDRGNTDTQYS.

This clonotype was seen a handful of times. CDR3 bases: TGTGCCAAATGCTCCAATGAAAAACTGTTTTTT. This translates into CAKCSNEKLFF. J is TRBJ1-4 and V is TRBV6-1; no clear D. Trimming stripped 10 bases from V and 5 bases from J, with 8 bases between. Germline CDR1 reads MNHNS; CDR2 reads SASEGT. There are 11 residues in the CDR3.

In this sample, this clonotype turned up many times. This chain connects TRBV5-1 to TRBJ2-1, with 11 bases fitting TRBD2. CDR3 length: 16 amino acids. V lost 0 bases, J lost 4 bases, and 3 bases stayed unmatched. Germline values: CDR1 SGHRS, CDR2 YFSETQ. The CDR3 reads CASSLGGTSGYNEQFF. The CDR3 DNA reads TGCGCCAGCAGCTTGGGTGGGACTAGCGGATACAATGAGCAGTTCTTC.

This chain links TRBV7-9 with TRBJ1-2; TRBD1 might be the D (6 bases). Germline V gives CDR1 SEHNR, CDR2 FQNEAQ (reference sequence). CDR3 size: 13 residues. V was trimmed by 3 bases and J by 9 bases, leaving 14 bases between them. The CDR3 protein is CASSFGGAQSYTF. The CDR3 DNA is TGTGCCAGCAGCTTTGGGGGCGCTCAGAGCTACACCTTC.

In this sample, this clonotype turned up many times. The rearrangement joins TRBV28 to TRBJ2-3; 7 bases align to TRBD1. Germline CDR1 MDHEN, CDR2 SYDVKM. J gave up 0 bases and V 8 bases, and 5 bases lay outside the gene matches. This CDR3 spans 14 amino acids. In nucleotides, the CDR3 is TGTGCCAGCTACAGGGGATCTAGCACAGATACGCAGTATTTT. The encoded protein is CASYRGSSTDTQYF.

This clonotype came up many times. In nucleotides, the CDR3 is TGTGCCAGCAGTTTCGGGAACTATGGCTACACCTTC. Translating it yields CASSFGNYGYTF. V gene TRBV28 combines with J gene TRBJ1-2; D remains ambiguous. Germline V lookup: CDR1 MDHEN, CDR2 SYDVKM. The CDR3 extends over 12 amino acids. V was shortened by 3 bases and J by 2 bases, with 4 bases between the two germline ends.

This clonotype was detected a few times. The CDR3 bases are TGTGCCAGCAGCTTCTCGGTTTATAATGAAAAACTGTTTTTT. It specifies CASSFSVYNEKLFF. The chain joins TRBV7-9 to TRBJ1-4; D gene uncertain. Between the trimmed V and J ends, which lost 3 bases and 4 bases, there was a span of 9 bases. The CDR3 runs 14 residues. Germline loops: CDR1 SEHNR, CDR2 FQNEAQ (reference sequence). Full variable domain (outside the CDR3, taken from reference TRBV7-9 and TRBJ1-4): DTGVSQNPRHKITKRGQNVTFRCDPISEHNRLYWYRQTLGQGPEFLTYFQNEAQLEKSRLLSDRFSAERPKGSFSTLEIQRTEQGDSAMYLCASSFSVYNEKLFFGSGTQLSVL.

The chain joins TRBV13 to TRBJ2-2; a possible D gene is TRBD2 (5 bases). The CDR3 is 17 residues long. The V and J ends lost 0 bases and 0 bases respectively, with 11 bases between them. The germline V gene encodes CDR1 PRHDT and CDR2 FYEKMQ (reference sequence). For the CDR3, the DNA is TGTGCCAGCAGCTTAGGCCGGGCGGAGGCGAACACCGGGGAGCTGTTTTTT. Translating gives CASSLGRAEANTGELFF.

This clonotype was observed at least ten times. The V and J genes are TRBV28 and TRBJ2-6, with a weak D call TRBD2 (5 bases). Germline values: CDR1 MDHEN, CDR2 SYDVKM. CDR3 length: 15 residues. V lost 6 bases, J lost 0 bases, and 9 bases lay in between. The CDR3 here is CASSLGGSGANVLTF. Written as DNA, the CDR3 is TGTGCCAGCAGCTTAGGAGGCTCTGGGGCCAACGTCCTGACTTTC.